The 24 T cell receptor beta chains in this list originate from one sample, sequenced in a study of control samples from healthy donors and cancer patients. This table comes from immunoSEQ multiplex PCR, and its TCRdb copy is limited to in-frame clones, with some not included. This sample yields 100,000 to 150,000 clones, of which 70% to 90% are seen a single time; 2.9% belongs to the top ten. The sample taken for sequencing was blood. These receptors originate from a man aged 60-69 years in good health.

The V call is TRBV7-2, the J call TRBJ1-5; 9 bases line up with TRBD1. This CDR3 comprises 16 residues. Germline CDR1 SGHTA, CDR2 FQGNSA. Trimming took 1 base from V and 5 from J; bases not matched to a gene: 6. CDR3 protein: CASSLVGTGNHQPQHF. CDR3 sequence (DNA): TGTGCCAGCAGCTTAGTGGGGACAGGGAATCATCAGCCCCAGCATTTT.

The chain combines TRBV19 with TRBJ1-3; 7 positions match TRBD1. Per the germline V gene, CDR1 is LNHDA and CDR2 is SQIVND (reference sequence). The CDR3 consists of 16 residues. V dropped 4 bases and J dropped 0; count of bases not matched to a gene: 6. The CDR3 loop reads CASSTGQAYSGNTIYF. CDR3 DNA sequence: TGTGCCAGTAGTACCGGACAGGCTTACTCTGGAAACACCATATATTTT.

This chain links TRBV2 with TRBJ2-5; D unclear. Per the germline V gene, CDR1 is SNHLY and CDR2 is FYNNEI. V gave up 2 bases and J gave up 7 bases, with 14 bases separating them. The CDR3 is 14 amino acids. As DNA, the CDR3 is TGTGCCAGCAGTGAACCCGAGTCCAGAGGGACCCAGTACTTC. It is translated as CASSEPESRGTQYF. The full variable domain, completed using reference TRBV2 and TRBJ2-5, is EPEVTQTPSHQVTQMGQEVILRCVPISNHLYFYWYRQILGQKVEFLVSFYNNEISEKSEIFDDQFSVERPDGSNFTLKIRSTKLEDSAMYFCASSEPESRGTQYFGPGTRLLVL.

V gene TRBV5-6 combines with J gene TRBJ1-1; D might be TRBD1 (5 bases). Looked up from germline, CDR1 is SGHDT and CDR2 is YYEEEE. Trimming cost V 0 bases and J 1 base, with 22 bases left between them. This CDR3 is 19 amino acids long. The CDR3 region is CASSLVSFLGEGKNTEAFF. As DNA, the CDR3 is TGTGCCAGCAGCTTGGTCTCTTTCCTGGGTGAGGGGAAGAACACTGAAGCTTTCTTT.

V usage is TRBV6-5 and J usage is TRBJ1-2, with TRBD1 matching over 7 bases. Germline lookup yields CDR1 MNHEY and CDR2 SVGAGI. V was clipped by 6 bases and J by 6 bases; unmatched bases: 13. This CDR3 contains 15 residues. CDR3 sequence reads: CASSLNRGRRDGYTF. The CDR3 coding sequence is TGTGCCAGCAGCCTCAACAGGGGCCGCCGGGATGGCTACACCTTC.

The chain uses TRBV6-5 and TRBJ1-1, with D uncertain. V lost 7 bases and J 1 base, leaving 4 bases between the germline ends. The CDR3 is 11 amino acids. Germline V gene sequence: CDR1 MNHEY, CDR2 SVGAGI. The CDR3 DNA follows: TGTGCCAGCACCTCGAACACTGAAGCTTTCTTT. This gives the protein CASTSNTEAFF.

This chain joins TRBV12-3 or TRBV12-4 and TRBJ1-1; a weak D match, TRBD1 (5 bases). The CDR3 is made up of 13 amino acids. V lost 3 bases and J 3 bases, leaving 8 bases between the germline ends. DNA of the CDR3: TGTGCCAGCAGTTTGCAGGGTTACACTGAAGCTTTCTTT. This gives the protein CASSLQGYTEAFF.

The chain couples TRBV6-5 to TRBJ1-2; a possible D gene is TRBD1 (6 bases). The CDR3 is made up of 14 amino acids. V was cut by 0 bases and J by 5 bases, with 10 bases left in between. Germline V gene lookup returns CDR1 MNHEY and CDR2 SVGAGI. CDR3 DNA: TGTGCCAGCAGTTACTCGGACAGTCTATATGGCTACACCTTC. Its translation is CASSYSDSLYGYTF.

This clone has only a few counts. V and J are TRBV7-2 and TRBJ2-7; tentatively, D is TRBD2 (5 bases). This CDR3 comprises 15 residues. The ends were cut back, 1 base at V and 4 bases at J, with 14 bases in the middle. Germline CDR1 and CDR2: SGHTA and FQGNSA. The CDR3 loop reads CASSLEHQTGYEQYF. The DNA of the CDR3 is TGTGCCAGCAGCTTAGAACACCAAACGGGGTACGAGCAGTACTTC. Full variable domain (rest looked up from reference TRBV7-2 and TRBJ2-7): GAGVSQSPSNKVTEKGKDVELRCDPISGHTALYWYRQSLGQGLEFLIYFQGNSAPDKSGLPSDRFSAERTGGSVSTLTIQRTQQEDSAVYLCASSLEHQTGYEQYFGPGTRLTVT.

The genes are TRBV6-5 and TRBJ1-5; no clear D gene. Germline CDR1 MNHEY, CDR2 SVGAGI. Trimming cost V 7 bases and J 3 bases, with 10 bases left between them. The CDR3 is 13 amino acids. The CDR3 spells CASISQVNQPQHF. CDR3 sequence (DNA): TGTGCCAGCATAAGTCAGGTCAATCAGCCCCAGCATTTT.

The V gene is TRBV6-2 or TRBV6-3, the J gene TRBJ2-4, with TRBD2 matching 8 bases. V lost 2 bases and J lost 1; bases outside the gene matches: 4. The CDR3 runs to 16 residues. In germline, CDR1 is MNHEY, CDR2 SVGEGT. CDR3 amino acids: CASSYMGLEAKNIQYF. The DNA for the CDR3 is TGTGCCAGCAGTTACATGGGACTAGAGGCCAAAAACATTCAGTACTTC.

This chain uses TRBV6-6 with TRBJ2-1, with D possibly matching TRBD2 (5 bases). The CDR3 spans 13 residues. The ends were cut back, 2 bases at V and 7 bases at J, with 9 bases in the middle. Per germline, CDR1 MNHNY and CDR2 SVGAGI (reference sequence). CDR3 residues: CASSYKSGNEQFF. As DNA, the CDR3 is TGTGCCAGCAGTTACAAGTCGGGAAATGAGCAGTTCTTC.

The chain recombines TRBV12-3 or TRBV12-4 with TRBJ1-2; unclear D gene. The CDR3 extends over 13 amino acids. V lost 6 bases to trimming and J lost 6 bases, with 14 bases between them. The CDR3 sequence: CASSETLKDGYTF. The DNA of the CDR3 is TGTGCCAGCAGCGAGACGCTTAAAGATGGCTACACCTTC.

The chain recombines TRBV10-2 with TRBJ1-4; a weak D match, TRBD1 (5 bases). Trimming cost V 5 bases and J 0 bases, with 10 bases left between them. The CDR3 is 15 residues long. The V gene's germline CDR1 is WSHSY and CDR2 SAAADI. CDR3 region: CASSSGAATNEKLFF. The DNA for the CDR3 is TGCGCCAGCAGTTCCGGGGCTGCAACTAATGAAAAACTGTTTTTT.

The chain is built from TRBV30 and TRBJ1-1; 7 positions agree with TRBD1. Trimming at V came to 0 bases and at J to 6 bases, leaving 4 bases not matched to a gene. This CDR3 is 13 amino acids long. Germline CDR1 is GTSNPN and CDR2 is SVGIG (reference sequence). CDR3 nucleotides: TGTGCCTGGAGTGTAGAGGGGGCAGCTGAAGCTTTCTTT. Its translation: CAWSVEGAAEAFF.

The chain combines TRBV29-1 with TRBJ2-1; possible D gene TRBD2, 5 bases. The germline gives CDR1 SQVTM, CDR2 ANQGSEA. The CDR3 has 11 residues. The V end was cut by 5 bases, the J end by 13 bases, with 15 bases between. The CDR3 DNA follows: TGCAGCGTTCAGGACTCTCGGGGTCAGTTCTTC. Protein product: CSVQDSRGQFF.

The chain recombines TRBV2 with TRBJ2-7; D perhaps matches TRBD1 (6 bases). Germline loops: CDR1 SNHLY, CDR2 FYNNEI. With 7 bases removed from V and 0 bases from J, the gap between germline ends came to 16 bases. This CDR3 is 15 amino acids long. The CDR3 sequence is CASTDPGQPSYEQYF. The CDR3 DNA is TGTGCCAGCACTGATCCCGGACAGCCCTCCTACGAGCAGTACTTC.

The chain is built from TRBV19 and TRBJ1-1, with no clear D. CDR3 length: 13 residues. Germline-derived CDR1 and CDR2 are LNHDA and SQIVND (reference sequence). With 3 bases removed from V and 0 bases from J, the gap between germline ends came to 5 bases. The DNA of the CDR3 is TGTGCCAGTAGTATGGCCCTGAACACTGAAGCTTTCTTT. Encoded protein: CASSMALNTEAFF.

The V and J genes are TRBV6-2 or TRBV6-3 and TRBJ2-2; unclear D gene. This CDR3 contains 14 residues. Trimming removed 0 bases from V and 5 bases from J, with 7 bases in between. Germline V CDR1 and CDR2: MNHEY, SVGEGT. CDR3 in DNA: TGTGCCAGCAGTTACTCACGGGTTACCGGGGAGCTGTTTTTT. Its protein is CASSYSRVTGELFF.

The rearrangement joins TRBV6-6 to TRBJ2-3; no clear D. V lost 8 bases and J lost 2, with 14 bases in between. The length of the CDR3 is 14 residues. Germline V CDR1 and CDR2: MNHNY, SVGAGI (reference sequence). The CDR3 protein is CASRPAQHTDTQYF. The CDR3 region has the DNA TGTGCCAGCCGGCCGGCGCAACACACAGATACGCAGTATTTT.

V usage is TRBV27 and J usage is TRBJ1-6; the D gene is possibly TRBD1 (6 bases). V was trimmed by 3 bases and J by 7 bases, leaving 10 bases between them. The CDR3 is made up of 14 amino acids. From germline, CDR1 is MNHEY and CDR2 SMNVEV (reference sequence). Here the CDR3 reads CASSFLQGNSPLHF. DNA of the CDR3: TGTGCCAGCAGTTTCTTACAGGGCAATTCACCCCTCCACTTT.

The chain couples TRBV7-6 to TRBJ2-6; possibly TRBD1 for D (5 bases). Trimming pared 0 bases from V and 2 bases from J, leaving 5 bases between. CDR3 size: 15 residues. Germline V CDR1 and CDR2: SGHVS, FNYEAQ. In nucleotides, the CDR3 is TGTGCCAGCAGCTTAGCAGGGGCTGGGGCCAACGTCCTGACTTTC. Translation gives CASSLAGAGANVLTF.

This clone was seen only a few times. The gene calls are TRBV5-1 and TRBJ1-1; no firm D call. The V end was cut by 0 bases, the J end by 1 base, with 7 bases between. Germline CDR1 reads SGHRS; CDR2 reads YFSETQ. This CDR3 comprises 14 residues. Written as DNA, the CDR3 is TGCGCCAGCAGCTTGGGGGGAGCGAACACTGAAGCTTTCTTT. Protein product: CASSLGGANTEAFF.

The chain couples TRBV28 to TRBJ1-3; D not certain. The CDR3 loop spans 14 amino acids. In germline, CDR1 is MDHEN, CDR2 SYDVKM. Between the trimmed V and J ends, which lost 6 bases and 1 base, there was a span of 10 bases. The CDR3 DNA reads TGTGCCAGCAGCACCGGGCGGTCTGGAAACACCATATATTTT. Amino acid sequence: CASSTGRSGNTIYF. The complete variable domain, with remaining parts taken from reference TRBV28 and TRBJ1-3, reads DVKVTQSSRYLVKRTGEKVFLECVQDMDHENMFWYRQDPGLGLRLIYFSYDVKMKEKGDIPEGYSVSREKKERFSLILESASTNQTSMYLCASSTGRSGNTIYFGEGSWLTVV.